A single sample is the source of the 14 T cell receptor beta chains below, sequenced in a study of cytomegalovirus exposure and HLA in healthy donors. A multiplex PCR was run with 60 Vbeta primers and 13 Jbeta primers. Clones were read by immunoSEQ multiplex PCR, and TCRdb kept only the in-frame ones, dropping some. The sample consists of 200,000 or so clones, roughly 80% of them appearing once. Material: PBMCs. These receptors all stem from a woman between 25 and 40 years old in good health and CMV-seropositive.

This clone was seen only a few times. V and J are TRBV2 and TRBJ2-7; 10 positions agree with TRBD1. V shed 5 bases, J shed 3 bases, and the junction held 1 base outside the gene matches. Germline CDR1 and CDR2: SNHLY and FYNNEI. CDR3 length: 13 amino acids. In nucleotides, the CDR3 is TGTGCCAGCAGTTGGGACAGGGGCTACGAGCAGTACTTC. Its translation: CASSWDRGYEQYF.

The chain combines TRBV7-8 with TRBJ1-1; TRBD1 matches at 10 bases. The CDR3 contains 16 residues. Germline loops: CDR1 SGHVS, CDR2 FQNEAQ. V lost 5 bases to trimming and J lost 7 bases; unmatched junction nucleotides: 13. CDR3 sequence (DNA): TGTGCCAGCAGCGACAGGGGGCGGACCTCACCGGGTGAAGCTTTCTTT. Its translation is CASSDRGRTSPGEAFF.

V usage is TRBV5-1 and J usage is TRBJ2-6; D call uncertain. This CDR3 region has 14 residues. Germline CDR1 is SGHRS and CDR2 is YFSETQ. V was cut by 5 bases and J by 1 base, with 7 bases left in between. This CDR3 is CASRRSSGANVLTF. DNA for the CDR3: TGCGCCAGCAGACGTAGTTCTGGGGCCAACGTCCTGACTTTC. The whole variable domain, filled in from reference TRBV5-1 and TRBJ2-6, reads KAGVTQTPRYLIKTRGQQVTLSCSPISGHRSVSWYQQTPGQGLQFLFEYFSETQRNKGNFPGRFSGRQFSNSRSEMNVSTLELGDSALYLCASRRSSGANVLTFGAGSRLTVL.

The J gene is TRBJ2-1, the V gene TRBV15, with D possibly being TRBD1 (5 bases). V was clipped by 0 bases and J by 2 bases, with 11 bases between them. CDR3 length: 16 amino acids. Germline V gives CDR1 LNHNV, CDR2 YYDKDF (reference sequence). The CDR3 DNA reads TGTGCCACCAGCAGAGATTGGTCACAGGCCTACAATGAGCAGTTCTTC. Protein: CATSRDWSQAYNEQFF.

The chain joins TRBV7-8 to TRBJ2-1; TRBD1 matches 8 bases. CDR3 length equals 15 residues. CDR1 is SGHVS, CDR2 FQNEAQ, per germline. The ends lost 8 bases at V and 0 bases at J; junction bases unmatched: 6. The CDR3 loop is CASGGQVVSYNEQFF. The CDR3 DNA reads as TGTGCCAGCGGGGGACAGGTGGTCTCCTACAATGAGCAGTTCTTC.

J is TRBJ2-1 and V is TRBV23-1; D uncertain. TRBV23-1 is an open reading frame whose function is uncertain. The V and J ends lost 4 bases and 5 bases respectively, with 9 bases between them. The CDR3 is 13 residues long. This chain's CDR3 is CASSPVFHNEQFF. Here the CDR3 DNA reads TGCGCCAGCAGTCCTGTATTTCACAATGAGCAGTTCTTC.

This clone came up once. This chain connects TRBV27 to TRBJ1-1; TRBD1 is a possible D gene (6 bases). Trimming removed 5 bases from V and 4 bases from J, with 11 bases in between. The CDR3 consists of 13 residues. Germline CDR1 and CDR2: MNHEY and SMNVEV (reference sequence). CDR3 nucleotide sequence: TGTGCCAGCAGTCCCGGGACACTCACTGAAGCTTTCTTT. This gives the protein CASSPGTLTEAFF.

V gene TRBV6-6 combines with J gene TRBJ2-2; D call uncertain. Germline V gene lookup returns CDR1 MNHNY and CDR2 SVGAGI (reference sequence). The V end lost 8 bases, the J end lost 4 bases, and 11 bases lay between the germline ends. CDR3 length: 13 residues. CDR3 sequence reads: CASQASFTGELFF. In DNA, the CDR3 is TGTGCCAGCCAAGCCTCCTTCACCGGGGAGCTGTTTTTT.

Here the CDR3 DNA reads TGTGCCAGCAGCCCTCCGCGGTTCTACGAGCAGTACTTC. It encodes CASSPPRFYEQYF. This chain links TRBV7-9 with TRBJ2-7; the D is unclear. This CDR3 contains 13 residues. The V end was cut by 5 bases, the J end by 3 bases, with 11 bases between. Looked up from germline, CDR1 is SEHNR and CDR2 is FQNEAQ (reference sequence). The full variable domain, completed using reference TRBV7-9 and TRBJ2-7, is DTGVSQNPRHKITKRGQNVTFRCDPISEHNRLYWYRQTLGQGPEFLTYFQNEAQLEKSRLLSDRFSAERPKGSFSTLEIQRTEQGDSAMYLCASSPPRFYEQYFGPGTRLTVT.

The chain couples TRBV19 to TRBJ2-5; a weak D match, TRBD2 (6 bases). Germline loops: CDR1 LNHDA, CDR2 SQIVND (reference sequence). The CDR3 runs to 13 residues. The V end lost 3 bases, the J end lost 4 bases, and 9 bases lay between the germline ends. CDR3 sequence (DNA): TGTGCCAGTAGTATGGAGGAGGGAGAGACCCAGTACTTC. It encodes CASSMEEGETQYF.

DNA for the CDR3: TGCGCCAGCAGCTTCAGGGACAGGGGATACAATGAGCAGTTCTTC. Residues: CASSFRDRGYNEQFF. The chain recombines TRBV5-1 with TRBJ2-1, with 10 bases matching TRBD1. CDR1 SGHRS and CDR2 YFSETQ come from the germline V gene. The V and J ends lost 2 bases and 4 bases, in that order; junction bases with no gene match: 3. This CDR3 region has 15 residues.

The chain uses TRBV4-2 and TRBJ2-7, with TRBD2 matching over 10 bases. From germline, CDR1 is LGHNA and CDR2 YNFKEQ. The CDR3 is made up of 16 amino acids. Losses at the gene ends were 0 bases for V and 5 bases for J; bases not matched to a gene: 7. CDR3 sequence (DNA): TGTGCCAGCAGCCAAGATGGAAGCGGGGGGGGAAACGAGCAGTACTTC. Its protein is CASSQDGSGGGNEQYF.

The V gene is TRBV11-2, the J gene TRBJ1-2; 8 bases are a match to TRBD1. The CDR3 consists of 17 residues. Per germline, CDR1 SGHAT and CDR2 FQNNGV. The V gene end was trimmed by 5 bases and the J gene end by 5 bases; junction bases not matched to a gene: 16. CDR3 coding DNA: TGTGCCAGCAGCGAAGGGACAGGATTTTCAAAGTGGTATGGCTACACCTTC. It yields the protein CASSEGTGFSKWYGYTF.

This rearrangement joins TRBV29-1 to TRBJ1-2; D is perhaps TRBD1 (6 bases). V lost 4 bases to trimming and J lost 2 bases, with 14 bases between them. This CDR3 region has 14 residues. In germline, CDR1 is SQVTM, CDR2 ANQGSEA. CDR3 nucleotide sequence: TGCAGCGTTGGAAAGGGACACCGAAACTATGGCTACACCTTC. The encoded protein is CSVGKGHRNYGYTF.